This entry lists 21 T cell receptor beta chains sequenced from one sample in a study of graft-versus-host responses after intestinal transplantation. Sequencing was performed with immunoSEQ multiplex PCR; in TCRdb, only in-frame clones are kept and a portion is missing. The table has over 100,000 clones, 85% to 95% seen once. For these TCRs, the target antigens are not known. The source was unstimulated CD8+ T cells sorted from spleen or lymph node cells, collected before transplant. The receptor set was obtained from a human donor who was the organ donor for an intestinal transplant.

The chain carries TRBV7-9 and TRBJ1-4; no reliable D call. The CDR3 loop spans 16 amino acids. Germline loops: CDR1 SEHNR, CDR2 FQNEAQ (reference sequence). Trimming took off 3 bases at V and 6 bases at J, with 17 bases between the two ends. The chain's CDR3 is CASSFFPESPHEKLFF. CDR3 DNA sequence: TGTGCCAGCAGCTTCTTTCCGGAATCACCCCATGAAAAACTGTTTTTT.

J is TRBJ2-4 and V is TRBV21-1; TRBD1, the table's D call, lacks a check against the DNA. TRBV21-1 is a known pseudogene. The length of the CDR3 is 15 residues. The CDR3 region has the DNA TGTGCCAGCAGCAATTCGGGACAGGAAAATGACATTCAGTACTTC. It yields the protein CASSNSGQENDIQYF.

This chain's CDR3 is CASSLGLAGGGRETQYF. The DNA for the CDR3 is TGTGCCAGCAGTTTAGGACTAGCGGGAGGCGGGCGCGAGACCCAGTACTTC. This chain links TRBV28 with TRBJ2-5, with TRBD2 matching 14 bases. V shed 2 bases, J shed 5 bases, and the junction held 7 bases outside the gene matches. Germline assignment: CDR1 MDHEN and CDR2 SYDVKM. This CDR3 is built from 17 residues. Full variable domain (missing parts from reference TRBV28 and TRBJ2-5): DVKVTQSSRYLVKRTGEKVFLECVQDMDHENMFWYRQDPGLGLRLIYFSYDVKMKEKGDIPEGYSVSREKKERFSLILESASTNQTSMYLCASSLGLAGGGRETQYFGPGTRLLVL.

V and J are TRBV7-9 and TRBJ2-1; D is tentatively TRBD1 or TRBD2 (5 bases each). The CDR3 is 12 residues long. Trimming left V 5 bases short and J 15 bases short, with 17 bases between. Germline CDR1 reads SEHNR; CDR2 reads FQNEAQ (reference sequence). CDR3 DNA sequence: TGTGCCAGCAGCCCTTTCCCCGGGGACCTGTTCTTC. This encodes CASSPFPGDLFF.

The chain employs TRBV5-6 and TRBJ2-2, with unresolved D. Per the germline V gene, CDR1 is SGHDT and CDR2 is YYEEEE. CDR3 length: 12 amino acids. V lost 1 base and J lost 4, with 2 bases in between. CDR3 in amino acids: CASSLSTGELFF. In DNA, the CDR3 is TGTGCCAGCAGCTTGTCCACCGGGGAGCTGTTTTTT. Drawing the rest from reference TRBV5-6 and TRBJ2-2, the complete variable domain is DAGVTQSPTHLIKTRGQQVTLRCSPKSGHDTVSWYQQALGQGPQFIFQYYEEEERQRGNFPDRFSGHQFPNYSSELNVNALLLGDSALYLCASSLSTGELFFGEGSRLTVL.

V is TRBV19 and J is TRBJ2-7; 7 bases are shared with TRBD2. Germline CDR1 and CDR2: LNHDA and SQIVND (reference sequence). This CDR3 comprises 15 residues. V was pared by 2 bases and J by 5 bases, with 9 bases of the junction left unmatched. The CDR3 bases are TGTGCCAGTAGTATAATCGGCGGGAGCGTGCACGAGCAGTACTTC. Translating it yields CASSIIGGSVHEQYF.

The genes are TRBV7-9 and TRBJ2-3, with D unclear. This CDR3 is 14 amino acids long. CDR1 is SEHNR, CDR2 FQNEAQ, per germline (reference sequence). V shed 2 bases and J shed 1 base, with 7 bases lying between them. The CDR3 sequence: CASSLPPGTDTQYF. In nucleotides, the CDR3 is TGTGCCAGCAGCTTACCTCCAGGCACAGATACGCAGTATTTT.

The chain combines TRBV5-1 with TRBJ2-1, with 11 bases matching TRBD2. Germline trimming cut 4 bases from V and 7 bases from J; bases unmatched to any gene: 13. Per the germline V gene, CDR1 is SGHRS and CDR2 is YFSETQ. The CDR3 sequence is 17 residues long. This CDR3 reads CASSEPNTSGRANEQFF. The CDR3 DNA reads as TGCGCCAGCAGCGAGCCCAATACTAGCGGGAGAGCTAATGAGCAGTTCTTC.

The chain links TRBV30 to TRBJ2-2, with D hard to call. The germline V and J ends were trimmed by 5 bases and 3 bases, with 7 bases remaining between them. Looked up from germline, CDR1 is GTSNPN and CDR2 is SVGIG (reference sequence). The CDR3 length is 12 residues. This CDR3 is CAWGPDTGELFF. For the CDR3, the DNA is TGTGCCTGGGGGCCCGACACCGGGGAGCTGTTTTTT.

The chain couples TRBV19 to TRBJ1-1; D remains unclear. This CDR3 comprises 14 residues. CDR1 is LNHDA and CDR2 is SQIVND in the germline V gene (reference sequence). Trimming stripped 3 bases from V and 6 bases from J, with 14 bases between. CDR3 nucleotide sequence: TGTGCCAGTAGTATGGACGGTTTGTTCGCTGAAGCTTTCTTT. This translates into CASSMDGLFAEAFF.

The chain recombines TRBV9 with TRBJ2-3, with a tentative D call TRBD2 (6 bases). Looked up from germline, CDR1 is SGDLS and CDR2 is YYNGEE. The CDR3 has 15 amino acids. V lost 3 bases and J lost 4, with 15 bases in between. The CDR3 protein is CASSAWDSLSDTQYF. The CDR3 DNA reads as TGTGCCAGCAGCGCGTGGGACTCTCTCTCAGATACGCAGTATTTT.

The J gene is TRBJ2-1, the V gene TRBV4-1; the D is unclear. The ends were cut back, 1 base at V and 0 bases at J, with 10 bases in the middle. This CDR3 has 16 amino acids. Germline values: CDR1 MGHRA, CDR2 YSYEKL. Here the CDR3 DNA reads TGCGCCAGCAGCCAAGTACCCAGGAGCTCCTACAATGAGCAGTTCTTC. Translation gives CASSQVPRSSYNEQFF.

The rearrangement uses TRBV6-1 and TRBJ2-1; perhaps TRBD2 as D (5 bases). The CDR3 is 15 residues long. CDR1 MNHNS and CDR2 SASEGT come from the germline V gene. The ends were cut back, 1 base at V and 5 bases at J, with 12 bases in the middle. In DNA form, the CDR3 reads TGTGCCAGCAGTGAAGGGGAGACTTTACACAATGAGCAGTTCTTC. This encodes CASSEGETLHNEQFF.

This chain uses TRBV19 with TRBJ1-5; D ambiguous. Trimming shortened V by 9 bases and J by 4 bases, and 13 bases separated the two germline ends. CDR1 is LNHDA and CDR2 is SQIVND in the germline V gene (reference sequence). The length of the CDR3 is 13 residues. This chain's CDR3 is CAREVEGNQPQHF. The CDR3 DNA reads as TGTGCCAGAGAGGTTGAGGGAAATCAGCCCCAGCATTTT.

The CDR3 reads CASSQEVGGNTIYF. Here the CDR3 DNA reads TGTGCCAGCAGCCAAGAGGTTGGCGGAAACACCATATATTTT. The rearrangement links TRBV4-2 to TRBJ1-3; D remains ambiguous. This CDR3 has 14 amino acids. Deletions cut 0 bases from V and 4 bases from J, with 7 bases between. Germline CDR1 and CDR2: LGHNA and YNFKEQ.

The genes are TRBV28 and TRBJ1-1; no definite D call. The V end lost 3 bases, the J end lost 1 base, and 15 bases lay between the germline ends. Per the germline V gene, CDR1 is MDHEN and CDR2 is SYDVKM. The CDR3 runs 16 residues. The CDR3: CASSFSGLTENTEAFF. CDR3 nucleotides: TGTGCCAGCAGTTTTTCAGGTTTGACGGAGAACACTGAAGCTTTCTTT.

This chain's CDR3 is CASSVGRDTTDTQYF. The CDR3 DNA is TGTGCCAGCAGCGTAGGAAGGGACACCACAGATACGCAGTATTTT. The V call is TRBV9, the J call TRBJ2-3, with a possible D match to TRBD1 (6 bases). V was trimmed by 0 bases and J by 2 bases, leaving 10 bases between them. The germline V gene encodes CDR1 SGDLS and CDR2 YYNGEE. CDR3 length: 15 amino acids. The full variable domain, in which reference TRBV9 and TRBJ2-3 provide the parts outside the CDR3, is DSGVTQTPKHLITATGQRVTLRCSPRSGDLSVYWYQQSLDQGLQFLIQYYNGEERAKGNILERFSAQQFPDLHSELNLSSLELGDSALYFCASSVGRDTTDTQYFGPGTRLTVL.

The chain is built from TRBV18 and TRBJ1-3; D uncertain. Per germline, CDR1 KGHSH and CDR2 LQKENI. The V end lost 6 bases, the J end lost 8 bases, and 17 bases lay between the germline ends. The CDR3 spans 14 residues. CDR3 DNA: TGTGCCAGCTCTCCAGGAGAACTTAGGGACACCATATATTTT. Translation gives CASSPGELRDTIYF.

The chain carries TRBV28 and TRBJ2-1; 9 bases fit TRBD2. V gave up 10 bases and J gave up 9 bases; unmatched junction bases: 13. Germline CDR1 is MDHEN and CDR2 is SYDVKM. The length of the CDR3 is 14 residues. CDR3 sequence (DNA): TGTGCCAACGCGGTATGGACTAGCGTCCCTGAGCAGTTCTTC. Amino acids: CANAVWTSVPEQFF.

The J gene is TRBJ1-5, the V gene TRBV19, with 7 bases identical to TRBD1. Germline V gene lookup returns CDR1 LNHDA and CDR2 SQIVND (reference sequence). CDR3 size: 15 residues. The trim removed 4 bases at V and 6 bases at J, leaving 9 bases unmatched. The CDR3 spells CASSNDRVRSQPQHF. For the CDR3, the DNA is TGTGCCAGTAGTAATGACAGGGTGAGGAGTCAGCCCCAGCATTTT.

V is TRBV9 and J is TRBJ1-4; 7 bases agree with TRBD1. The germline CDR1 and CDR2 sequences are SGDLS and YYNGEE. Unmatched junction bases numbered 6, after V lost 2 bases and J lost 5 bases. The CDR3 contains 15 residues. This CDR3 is CASSVGTAFNEKLFF. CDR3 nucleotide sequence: TGTGCCAGCAGCGTGGGGACAGCCTTCAATGAAAAACTGTTTTTT.